Below are 8 T cell receptor beta chains sequenced from a single sample in a study of shared clonotypes between healthy human individuals. Assay used: immunoSEQ multiplex PCR; TCRdb lists only in-frame clones, some missing. The sample yields millions of clones, around 94% seen once. Sequenced input: naive CD4+ T cells sorted from blood. The sample's subset: CD45RA+ positively selected. All receptors derive from a man aged 18 to 29 in good health.

This chain links TRBV7-9 with TRBJ2-2; D unresolved. CDR3 length: 16 amino acids. V lost 2 bases, J lost 4 bases, and 14 bases lay in between. Germline V lookup: CDR1 SEHNR, CDR2 FQNEAQ (reference sequence). The CDR3 here is CASSLLETRLTGELFF. The CDR3 nucleotides read TGTGCCAGCAGCTTACTAGAGACCAGGCTCACCGGGGAGCTGTTTTTT.

CDR3 sequence (DNA): TGTGCCAGCAGCCTCCGGGGGCCGGAGACCCAGTACTTC. It yields the protein CASSLRGPETQYF. The gene calls are TRBV7-3 and TRBJ2-5; the D gene could be TRBD1 or TRBD2 (6 bases each). V was shortened by 5 bases and J by 5 bases, with 12 bases between the two germline ends. Germline-derived CDR1 and CDR2 are SGHTA and FQGTGA. The CDR3 runs to 13 residues.

The chain has TRBV19 and TRBJ2-5; TRBD2 matches 10 bases. Germline CDR1 and CDR2: LNHDA and SQIVND (reference sequence). The J segment lost 5 bases and the V segment lost 5 bases, leaving 5 bases of the junction unmatched. This CDR3 is 14 amino acids long. CDR3 nucleotide sequence: TGTGCCAGTAGTTTTAGCGGGAGGACCGAGACCCAGTACTTC. Translated: CASSFSGRTETQYF.

The chain couples TRBV28 to TRBJ1-4; tentatively, D is TRBD1 (6 bases). The CDR3 loop spans 18 amino acids. The germline V and J ends were trimmed by 2 bases and 0 bases, with 16 bases remaining between them. The germline CDR1 and CDR2 sequences are MDHEN and SYDVKM. The CDR3 loop is CASSLLVITGSTNEKLFF. Here the CDR3 DNA reads TGTGCCAGCAGTTTACTCGTGATCACAGGGTCAACTAATGAAAAACTGTTTTTT.

There are a few counts of this clone. The rearrangement links TRBV11-2 to TRBJ1-1; tentative D call: TRBD1 (6 bases). V lost 2 bases and J lost 2, with 12 bases in between. Germline V lookup: CDR1 SGHAT, CDR2 FQNNGV. The CDR3 length is 15 residues. CDR3 amino acids: CASSLTGTLNTEAFF. As DNA, the CDR3 is TGTGCCAGCAGCTTAACCGGGACATTAAACACTGAAGCTTTCTTT.

V gene TRBV21-1 combines with J gene TRBJ2-7; TRBD1 reflects the table's D call only, with no check against the DNA. TRBV21-1 is assigned pseudogene status. The CDR3 is 11 amino acids. DNA for the CDR3: TGTGCCAGCAGCGACATCTACGAGCAGTACTTC. Protein sequence: CASSDIYEQYF.

This clone was counted a single time. The chain links TRBV5-1 to TRBJ2-1; 9 bases match TRBD1. The V segment lost 0 bases and the J segment 6 bases; nucleotides outside the gene matches: 7. Looked up from germline, CDR1 is SGHRS and CDR2 is YFSETQ. This CDR3 has 16 amino acids. Here the CDR3 reads CASSLAGTGTFNEQFF. In nucleotides, the CDR3 is TGCGCCAGCAGCTTGGCGGGGACAGGGACATTCAATGAGCAGTTCTTC.

In this sample, this clone turned up a few times. In the same sample, other DNA sequences code for this CDR3. The chain has TRBV30 and TRBJ1-3; 7 positions agree with TRBD1. The V gene's germline CDR1 is GTSNPN and CDR2 SVGIG (reference sequence). The CDR3 consists of 13 residues. The trim removed 5 bases at V and 0 bases at J, leaving 1 base unmatched. CDR3 in DNA: TGTGCCTGGGACAGGGACTCTGGAAACACCATATATTTT. Translation: CAWDRDSGNTIYF.